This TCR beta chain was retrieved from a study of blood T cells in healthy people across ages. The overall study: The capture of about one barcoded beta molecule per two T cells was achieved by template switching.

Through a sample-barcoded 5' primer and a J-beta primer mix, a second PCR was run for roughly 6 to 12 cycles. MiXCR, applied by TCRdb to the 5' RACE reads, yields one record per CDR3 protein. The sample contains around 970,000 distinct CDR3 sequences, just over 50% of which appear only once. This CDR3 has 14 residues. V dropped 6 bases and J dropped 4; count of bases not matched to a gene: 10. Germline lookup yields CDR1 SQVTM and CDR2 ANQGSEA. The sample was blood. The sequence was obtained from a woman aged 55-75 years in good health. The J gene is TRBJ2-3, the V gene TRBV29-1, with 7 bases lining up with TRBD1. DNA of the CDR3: TGCAGCGTAGACAGGGATTTCGTGGCAGATACGCAGTATTTT. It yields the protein CSVDRDFVADTQYF.